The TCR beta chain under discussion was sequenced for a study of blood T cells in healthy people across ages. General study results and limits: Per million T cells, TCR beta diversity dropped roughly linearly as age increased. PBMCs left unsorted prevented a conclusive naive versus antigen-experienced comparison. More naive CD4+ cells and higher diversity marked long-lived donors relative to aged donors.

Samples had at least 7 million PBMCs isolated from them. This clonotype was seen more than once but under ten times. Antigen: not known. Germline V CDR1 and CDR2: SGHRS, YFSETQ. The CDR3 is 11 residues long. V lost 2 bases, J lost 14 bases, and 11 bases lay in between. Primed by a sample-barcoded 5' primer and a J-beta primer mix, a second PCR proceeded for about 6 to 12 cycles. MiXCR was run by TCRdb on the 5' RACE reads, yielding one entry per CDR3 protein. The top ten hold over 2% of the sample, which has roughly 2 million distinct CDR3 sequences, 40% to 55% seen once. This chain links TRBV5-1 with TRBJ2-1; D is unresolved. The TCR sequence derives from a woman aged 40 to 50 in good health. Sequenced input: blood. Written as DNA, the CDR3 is TGCGCCAGCAGCTTCCAGGCGGCGAAGTTCTTC. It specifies CASSFQAAKFF.